This is a list of T cell receptor beta chains from one sample in a study of T cell responses to AZD1222 COVID-19 vaccine. Generated by immunoSEQ multiplex PCR, the TCRdb table keeps only in-frame clones and is missing some. The sample has about 110,000 clones; 80% to 90% are singletons. The sequencing used peripheral blood, collected 28 days after the second AZD1222 dose. The receptors stem from an adult who received the AZD1222 COVID-19 vaccine. The CDR3 runs from the conserved cysteine through the conserved F or W. D genes are given only for firm matches. Size tells how often a clone was seen (once, few, many) or the class of an expanded clone, and some rows leave it out.

CASSQRSAYGYTF	TGTGCCAGCAGCCAACGGTCGGCCTATGGCTACACCTTC	.	TRBV6-2/TRBV6-3	TRBJ1-2	.
CASSQRHLGTEAFF	TGTGCCAGCAGCCAACGACACCTGGGCACTGAAGCTTTCTTT	.	TRBV7-2	TRBJ1-1	.
CASSQTDYGYTF	TGTGCCAGCAGCCAGACAGACTATGGCTACACCTTC	.	TRBV7-9	TRBJ1-2	.
CASSMYRPNTEAFF	TGTGCCAGTAGTATGTACAGGCCTAACACTGAAGCTTTCTTT	.	TRBV19	TRBJ1-1	.
CASSRGTVNSNQPQHF	TGTGCCAGCAGCCGAGGGACGGTTAATAGCAATCAGCCCCAGCATTTT	.	TRBV2	TRBJ1-5	.
CASSGVGTSEAFF	TGTGCCAGCAGCGGGGTGGGGACATCTGAAGCTTTCTTT	.	TRBV9	TRBJ1-1	.
CATRPGGNTEAFF	TGTGCCACTAGACCCGGCGGGAACACTGAAGCTTTCTTT	.	TRBV6-5	TRBJ1-1	.
CASGGVSYNEQFF	TGTGCCAGCGGGGGCGTCTCCTACAATGAGCAGTTCTTC	.	TRBV9	TRBJ2-1	.
CASSYRAPDYGYTF	TGTGCCAGCAGTTACCGGGCCCCAGACTATGGCTACACCTTC	.	TRBV6-5	TRBJ1-2	.
CASTSDSHNQPQHF	.	.	TRBV19	TRBJ1-5	.
CASSLVANIYEQYF	TGTGCCAGCAGCTTGGTTGCCAATATATACGAGCAGTACTTC	.	TRBV5-6	TRBJ2-7	.
CASRRGSGNTIYF	TGTGCCAGCAGAAGGGGATCCGGAAACACCATATATTTT	.	TRBV7-9	TRBJ1-3	.
CASSLYGGAEQYF	TGTGCCAGCAGTTTATATGGAGGGGCCGAGCAGTACTTC	.	TRBV27	TRBJ2-7	once
CASSERYLWDEQFF	TGTGCCAGCAGTGAGCGCTATCTTTGGGATGAGCAGTTCTTC	.	TRBV27	TRBJ2-1	.
CASSPRTSDYEQYF	TGTGCCAGCAGTCCCAGGACTAGCGACTACGAGCAGTACTTC	TRBD2	TRBV28	TRBJ2-7	few
CASRSTGGAYEQYF	TGCGCCAGCAGATCGACAGGGGGCGCCTACGAGCAGTACTTC	TRBD1	TRBV4-1	TRBJ2-7	.
CASSPRSGEYEQYF	TGTGCCAGCTCACCTCGGTCTGGGGAGTACGAGCAGTACTTC	.	TRBV18	TRBJ2-7	once
CASTRRGGQANSPLHF	TGTGCCAGCACCCGAAGAGGGGGACAGGCCAATTCACCCCTCCACTTT	TRBD1	TRBV27	TRBJ1-6	once
CASSLGGAGTLQYF	TGTGCCAGCAGCTTGGGGGGAGCGGGTACGCTTCAGTACTTC	.	TRBV5-5	TRBJ2-7	.
CASSLVPLTGELFF	TGTGCCAGCAGCTTGGTTCCTCTCACCGGGGAGCTGTTTTTT	.	TRBV5-4	TRBJ2-2	.
CASSTIAGDNQPQHF	TGTGCCAGCAGTACGATTGCTGGAGACAATCAGCCCCAGCATTTT	.	TRBV6-2/TRBV6-3	TRBJ1-5	few
CASSPGTQQNEQFF	TGTGCCAGCAGCCCCGGGACTCAGCAAAATGAGCAGTTCTTC	.	TRBV27	TRBJ2-1	.
CASSIADRSSYNSPLHF	TGTGCCAGTAGTATCGCGGACAGGAGCTCCTATAATTCACCCCTCCACTTT	TRBD1	TRBV19	TRBJ1-6	.
CAISERDSRGQYF	TGTGCCATCAGTGAGCGGGACAGTCGAGGGCAGTACTTC	TRBD1	TRBV10-3	TRBJ2-7	.
CASSPGQGNEKLFF	TGCGCCAGCAGCCCGGGACAGGGTAATGAAAAACTGTTTTTT	TRBD1	TRBV10-2	TRBJ1-4	once
CASSEQLGNSPLHF	TGTGCCAGCAGTGAACAACTGGGGAATTCACCCCTCCACTTT	.	TRBV2	TRBJ1-6	.
CSVGGVTEAFF	TGCAGCGTGGGGGGGGTTACTGAAGCTTTCTTT	.	TRBV29-1	TRBJ1-1	.
CASSYSQMNTEAFF	TGTGCCAGCAGTTACTCACAAATGAACACTGAAGCTTTCTTT	.	TRBV6-5	TRBJ1-1	once
CASSDLTGSYNEQFF	TGTGCCAGCAGTGATTTGACAGGCTCCTACAATGAGCAGTTCTTC	.	TRBV25-1	TRBJ2-1	.
CASSPPGGPDYGYTF	TGTGCCAGCAGTCCACCAGGGGGCCCCGACTATGGCTACACCTTC	TRBD1	TRBV27	TRBJ1-2	.
CASSLTQSSYNEQFF	TGTGCCAGCAGCTTAACCCAATCCTCCTACAATGAGCAGTTCTTC	.	TRBV7-3	TRBJ2-1	.
CASSLESGRNQPQHF	TGTGCCAGCTCTCTCGAATCGGGGAGGAATCAGCCCCAGCATTTT	.	TRBV18	TRBJ1-5	.
CASSLYRGPGNTIYF	TGTGCCAGCAGTTTATACAGGGGGCCTGGAAACACCATATATTTT	TRBD1	TRBV28	TRBJ1-3	.
CASGMRDTEAFF	TGTGCTAGTGGTATGAGGGACACTGAAGCTTTCTTT	.	TRBV12-5	TRBJ1-1	.
CASSGQDLFSSGNTIYF	TGTGCCAGCAGTGGACAGGACTTATTCTCCTCTGGAAACACCATATATTTT	.	TRBV6-1	TRBJ1-3	.
CASSLRVSGANVLTF	TGCGCCAGCAGCTTGCGCGTGTCGGGGGCCAACGTCCTGACTTTC	.	TRBV5-1	TRBJ2-6	.
CASSLTGDSYEQYF	TGCGCCAGCAGCTTGACAGGAGACTCCTACGAGCAGTACTTC	.	TRBV5-1	TRBJ2-7	.